The 24 T cell receptor beta chains below were found in one sample sequenced in a study of cytomegalovirus exposure and HLA in healthy donors. A multiplex PCR was run with 60 Vbeta primers and 13 Jbeta primers. Sequenced by immunoSEQ multiplex PCR; TCRdb stores in-frame clones only, minus some. The table records some 190,000 clones, approximately 80% of them present only once. The source material was PBMCs. All receptors come from a girl aged 5 to 17 in good health and CMV-seropositive.

The genes are TRBV18 and TRBJ2-3, with D unclear. CDR3 size: 14 residues. From germline, CDR1 is KGHSH and CDR2 LQKENI. With 3 bases removed from V and 2 bases from J, the gap between germline ends came to 9 bases. The CDR3 nucleotides are TGTGCCAGCTCACCTCTAGAAACCACAGATACGCAGTATTTT. Its translation: CASSPLETTDTQYF.

The chain recombines TRBV2 with TRBJ2-2; 9 bases are a match to TRBD1. The CDR3 consists of 15 residues. Unmatched junction bases numbered 2, after V lost 2 bases and J lost 4 bases. Germline-derived CDR1 and CDR2 are SNHLY and FYNNEI. Here the CDR3 DNA reads TGTGCCAGCAGTGAACTGACAGGGGGCACCGGGGAGCTGTTTTTT. Its protein product is CASSELTGGTGELFF.

Remarks on this clone: The same CDR3 arises from other DNA sequences in this sample as well. The V and J genes are TRBV19 and TRBJ2-1, with D tentatively TRBD2 (5 bases). Between the trimmed V and J ends, which lost 1 base and 4 bases, there was a span of 8 bases. The germline CDR1 and CDR2 sequences are LNHDA and SQIVND (reference sequence). The CDR3 sequence is 14 residues long. The DNA for the CDR3 is TGTGCCAGTAGTATAGGTGGACTGTACAATGAGCAGTTCTTC. Its translation is CASSIGGLYNEQFF.

This clone came up a few times. The chain employs TRBV27 and TRBJ2-7, with TRBD1 identical over 10 bases. The V and J ends lost 5 bases and 2 bases, in that order; junction bases with no gene match: 6. The CDR3 totals 15 residues. CDR1 and CDR2 (germline): MNHEY, SMNVEV (reference sequence). The CDR3, as DNA: TGTGCCAGCAGTCGGAAAGGACAGGGGGCCTACGAGCAGTACTTC. Encoded protein: CASSRKGQGAYEQYF.

In the case of this clone: The germline gene is not matched at one end of the junction; a read error may be the cause. J is TRBJ2-3 and V is TRBV7-2; perhaps TRBD2 as D (6 bases). CDR3 length: 15 amino acids. CDR1 and CDR2 (germline): SGHTA, FQGNSA. The CDR3 coding sequence is TGTGCCAGCAGCTTAGCGTCTTCGGACCACAGATACGGGGGATTT. It specifies CASSLASSDHRYGGF.

This chain links TRBV27 with TRBJ2-2, with TRBD1 identical over 7 bases. Germline V gene sequence: CDR1 MNHEY, CDR2 SMNVEV (reference sequence). CDR3 length: 16 residues. J lost 6 bases, V lost 6 bases, and 13 bases had no gene match. The CDR3 loop is CASSGTVKREAGELFF. Here the CDR3 DNA reads TGTGCCAGCAGCGGGACAGTGAAGCGTGAGGCCGGGGAGCTGTTTTTT.

This clone was observed a handful of times. The V and J genes are TRBV6-1 and TRBJ2-1, with D unresolved. Germline V CDR1 and CDR2: MNHNS, SASEGT. This CDR3 comprises 15 residues. With 2 bases removed from V and 3 bases from J, the gap between germline ends came to 11 bases. The CDR3, as DNA: TGTGCCAGCAGTGAACTACCCTCCTACTACAATGAGCAGTTCTTC. It is translated as CASSELPSYYNEQFF.

The CDR3 sequence is CASSLRISGLNTEAFF. In nucleotides, the CDR3 is TGTGCCAGCAGCTTAAGAATCTCTGGGCTGAACACTGAAGCTTTCTTT. The V and J genes are TRBV7-2 and TRBJ1-1; D call uncertain. CDR1 is SGHTA and CDR2 is FQGNSA in the germline V gene. This CDR3 has 16 residues. Trimming took 2 bases from V and 0 from J, leaving 13 bases between them.

The chain has TRBV10-3 and TRBJ2-2; possibly TRBD2 for D (5 bases). The germline V gene has CDR1 ENHRY and CDR2 SYGVKD. Trimming removed 6 bases from V and 0 bases from J, with 14 bases in between. The CDR3 contains 16 residues. The CDR3 region is CAIRVQADSNTGELFF. The CDR3 nucleotides read TGTGCCATCAGGGTCCAAGCGGACTCGAACACCGGGGAGCTGTTTTTT.

The chain uses TRBV7-8 and TRBJ2-5; no firm D call. V dropped 2 bases and J dropped 4 bases, with 8 bases sitting between them. The germline V gene encodes CDR1 SGHVS and CDR2 FQNEAQ. This CDR3 has 13 amino acids. CDR3 nucleotides: TGTGCCAGCAGCTTATTTCCTCCAGAGACCCAGTACTTC. Its translation is CASSLFPPETQYF.

This chain connects TRBV6-5 to TRBJ2-7; 8 nucleotides match TRBD1. Germline CDR1 is MNHEY and CDR2 is SVGAGI. The CDR3 sequence is 13 residues long. With 0 bases clipped from V and 7 bases from J, the junction kept 2 bases outside the gene matches. CDR3 residues: CASSYSTGGEQYF. DNA for the CDR3: TGTGCCAGCAGTTACTCTACAGGGGGTGAGCAGTACTTC.

The chain uses TRBV11-3 and TRBJ2-2, with 12 bases aligning to TRBD1. The CDR3 length is 16 residues. J was trimmed by 5 bases and V by 2 bases; bases with no gene match: 3. The germline V gene has CDR1 SGHNT and CDR2 YENEEA. The CDR3 DNA reads as TGTGCCAGCAGCTTACCGGGACAGGGGGCTACCGGGGAGCTGTTTTTT. It translates to CASSLPGQGATGELFF.

This chain joins TRBV7-9 and TRBJ1-1; no firm D call. This CDR3 contains 13 residues. Germline V gives CDR1 SEHNR, CDR2 FQNEAQ (reference sequence). V was clipped by 1 base and J by 4 bases, with 7 bases between them. CDR3 sequence (DNA): TGTGCCAGCAGCTTAGGTGGGAGCACTGAAGCTTTCTTT. This gives the protein CASSLGGSTEAFF.

This clone has just one count. The chain carries TRBV7-2 and TRBJ2-7; D remains ambiguous. Trimming removed 4 bases from V and 7 bases from J, with 14 bases in between. This CDR3 region has 13 residues. Germline CDR1 reads SGHTA; CDR2 reads FQGNSA. CDR3 nucleotide sequence: TGTGCCAGCAGCTCTTTCCTGCTACGGGAGCAGTACTTC. It yields the protein CASSSFLLREQYF.

The chain couples TRBV15 to TRBJ2-7; possible D gene TRBD2, 6 bases. Germline assignment: CDR1 LNHNV and CDR2 YYDKDF (reference sequence). V was clipped by 0 bases and J by 6 bases, with 15 bases between them. The CDR3 spans 15 residues. In nucleotides, the CDR3 is TGTGCCACCAGCAGAGAGGCAATCGGGGGTCGCGAGCAGTACTTC. This encodes CATSREAIGGREQYF.

In nucleotides, the CDR3 is TGTGCCAGCAGCGTAACTAGAAAAGAGACCCAGTACTTC. It yields the protein CASSVTRKETQYF. This chain links TRBV7-6 with TRBJ2-5; weak D call: TRBD2 (5 bases). The V gene's germline CDR1 is SGHVS and CDR2 FNYEAQ. Between the trimmed V and J ends, which lost 5 bases and 3 bases, there was a span of 10 bases. The CDR3 covers 13 residues.

The CDR3: CASSDRSITYEQYF. CDR3 DNA: TGTGCCAGCAGTGACAGATCGATTACCTACGAGCAGTACTTC. This rearrangement joins TRBV6-6 to TRBJ2-7, with a weak D call TRBD1 (5 bases). This CDR3 is 14 amino acids long. Germline CDR1 and CDR2: MNHNY and SVGAGI (reference sequence). V was cut by 5 bases and J by 2 bases, with 13 bases left in between.

This clone was detected only a few times. The J gene is TRBJ2-7, the V gene TRBV6-5; 8 nucleotides line up with TRBD1. There are 13 residues in the CDR3. From germline, CDR1 is MNHEY and CDR2 SVGAGI. Losses at the gene ends were 6 bases for V and 2 bases for J; bases not matched to a gene: 3. CDR3 protein: CASSRTGTYEQYF. The CDR3 bases are TGTGCCAGCAGCCGGACAGGGACCTACGAGCAGTACTTC.

CDR3 sequence (DNA): TGTGCCAGCAGCCAAGCAGGGGGCTCCAATGAGCAGTTCTTC. This codes for CASSQAGGSNEQFF. The rearrangement uses TRBV7-2 and TRBJ2-1; TRBD1 agrees at 8 bases. Per germline, CDR1 SGHTA and CDR2 FQGNSA. The CDR3 totals 14 residues. V gave up 5 bases and J gave up 6 bases; unmatched junction bases: 6.

The chain recombines TRBV15 with TRBJ2-7; the match to TRBD1 covers 7 bases. The V gene end was trimmed by 0 bases and the J gene end by 6 bases; junction bases not matched to a gene: 8. The CDR3 is 15 residues long. In germline, CDR1 is LNHNV, CDR2 YYDKDF (reference sequence). This chain's CDR3 is CATSRDYQGVGEQYF. The CDR3 DNA reads TGTGCCACCAGCAGAGATTATCAGGGGGTGGGCGAGCAGTACTTC.

CDR3 loop: CASSNRTSGPTDTQYF. CDR3 coding DNA: TGTGCCAGTAGTAATAGGACTAGCGGGCCCACAGATACGCAGTATTTT. V gene TRBV19 combines with J gene TRBJ2-3; 11 positions match TRBD2. The CDR3 covers 16 residues. The trim removed 4 bases at V and 2 bases at J, leaving 5 bases unmatched. CDR1 is LNHDA, CDR2 SQIVND, per germline (reference sequence). The whole variable domain, remainder taken from reference TRBV19 and TRBJ2-3, is DGGITQSPKYLFRKEGQNVTLSCEQNLNHDAMYWYRQDPGQGLRLIYYSQIVNDFQKGDIAEGYSVSREKKESFPLTVTSAQKNPTAFYLCASSNRTSGPTDTQYFGPGTRLTVL.

The chain has TRBV4-1 and TRBJ2-5; D is possibly TRBD2 (7 bases). This CDR3 region has 18 residues. With 1 base removed from V and 4 bases from J, the gap between germline ends came to 22 bases. Per germline, CDR1 MGHRA and CDR2 YSYEKL. CDR3 sequence (DNA): TGCGCCAGCAGCCAAGTTATCGCTAGCGGAGGGGGAAGAGAGACCCAGTACTTC. Translating it yields CASSQVIASGGGRETQYF.

The count of this clone is one. V and J are TRBV11-2 and TRBJ2-2; a possible D gene is TRBD2 (6 bases). CDR3 length: 16 residues. CDR1 and CDR2 from the germline V gene are SGHAT and FQNNGV. The ends were cut back, 5 bases at V and 7 bases at J, with 20 bases in the middle. CDR3 nucleotides: TGTGCCAGCAGCCCGTCCCGGGGGACCCTCGGCGGGGAGCTGTTTTTT. Translated, it gives CASSPSRGTLGGELFF.

The CDR3 DNA reads TGTGCCAGGACTGTGAACACTGAAGCTTTCTTT. Its protein is CARTVNTEAFF. V gene TRBV6-5 combines with J gene TRBJ1-1, with D hard to call. V lost 9 bases, J lost 0 bases, and 5 bases lay in between. The germline CDR1 and CDR2 sequences are MNHEY and SVGAGI. The CDR3 spans 11 residues.